These 5 T cell receptor beta chains share one sample of origin, sequenced in a study of T-cell memory formation after mild COVID-19. TCRdb reprocessed the 5' RACE reads via MiXCR and lists one record per CDR3 protein. The profile shows 300,000 to 400,000 distinct CDR3 sequences, about 16% of them singletons. What was sequenced was PBMCs or a T cell subset sorted from them (not recorded which). The receptors were gathered from a man between 18 and 35 years old who had mild COVID-19 (a few samples of this study predate the infection). Cell type and time point are not known.

This chain connects TRBV3-1 to TRBJ2-5, with 7 bases lining up with TRBD2. The CDR3 contains 13 residues. The V and J ends lost 0 bases and 7 bases, in that order; junction bases with no gene match: 2. The germline CDR1 and CDR2 sequences are LGHDT and YNNKEL (reference sequence). The CDR3 DNA reads as TGTGCCAGCAGCCAAGATTCGGGGGGGACCCAGTACTTC. It specifies CASSQDSGGTQYF.

The sample holds a few counts of this clonotype. The CDR3 reads CASNRDRGRYEQYF. As DNA, the CDR3 is TGTGCCAGTAACCGGGACAGGGGGCGGTACGAGCAGTACTTC. V and J are TRBV6-1 and TRBJ2-7, with TRBD1 matching over 12 bases. CDR1 and CDR2 (germline): MNHNS, SASEGT. The CDR3 sequence is 14 residues long. Trimming took 9 bases from V and 4 from J; bases not matched to a gene: 7.

This clonotype was seen a few times. The CDR3 reads CASSLEQGGGNQPQHF. The CDR3 bases are TGTGCCAGCAGCTTGGAACAGGGGGGAGGCAATCAGCCCCAGCATTTT. The V and J genes are TRBV5-5 and TRBJ1-5, with 8 positions matching TRBD1. CDR1 and CDR2 from the germline V gene are SGHKS and YYEKEE (reference sequence). The CDR3 extends over 16 amino acids. J was trimmed by 2 bases and V by 0 bases; bases with no gene match: 4. Based on the CDR3 plus reference TRBV5-5 and TRBJ1-5, the full variable domain is DAGVTQSPTHLIKTRGQQVTLRCSPISGHKSVSWYQQVLGQGPQFIFQYYEKEERGRGNFPDRFSARQFPNYSSELNVNALLLGDSALYLCASSLEQGGGNQPQHFGDGTRLSIL.

The CDR3 loop is CASSQEWTGTFTDTQYF. The DNA of the CDR3 is TGCGCCAGCAGCCAAGAGTGGACAGGGACCTTCACAGATACGCAGTATTTT. The V gene is TRBV4-1, the J gene TRBJ2-3; TRBD1 matches 8 bases. This CDR3 is 17 amino acids long. V lost 0 bases to trimming and J lost 2 bases; unmatched junction nucleotides: 7. Germline CDR1 MGHRA, CDR2 YSYEKL.

This clonotype was seen a handful of times. The chain couples TRBV6-1 to TRBJ1-5; D possibly corresponds to TRBD1 (5 bases). Germline V lookup: CDR1 MNHNS, CDR2 SASEGT. The CDR3 spans 13 residues. V was pared by 4 bases and J by 6 bases, with 10 bases between. The CDR3 sequence: CASSGQPGQPQHF. CDR3 coding DNA: TGTGCCAGCAGTGGACAGCCGGGTCAGCCCCAGCATTTT.